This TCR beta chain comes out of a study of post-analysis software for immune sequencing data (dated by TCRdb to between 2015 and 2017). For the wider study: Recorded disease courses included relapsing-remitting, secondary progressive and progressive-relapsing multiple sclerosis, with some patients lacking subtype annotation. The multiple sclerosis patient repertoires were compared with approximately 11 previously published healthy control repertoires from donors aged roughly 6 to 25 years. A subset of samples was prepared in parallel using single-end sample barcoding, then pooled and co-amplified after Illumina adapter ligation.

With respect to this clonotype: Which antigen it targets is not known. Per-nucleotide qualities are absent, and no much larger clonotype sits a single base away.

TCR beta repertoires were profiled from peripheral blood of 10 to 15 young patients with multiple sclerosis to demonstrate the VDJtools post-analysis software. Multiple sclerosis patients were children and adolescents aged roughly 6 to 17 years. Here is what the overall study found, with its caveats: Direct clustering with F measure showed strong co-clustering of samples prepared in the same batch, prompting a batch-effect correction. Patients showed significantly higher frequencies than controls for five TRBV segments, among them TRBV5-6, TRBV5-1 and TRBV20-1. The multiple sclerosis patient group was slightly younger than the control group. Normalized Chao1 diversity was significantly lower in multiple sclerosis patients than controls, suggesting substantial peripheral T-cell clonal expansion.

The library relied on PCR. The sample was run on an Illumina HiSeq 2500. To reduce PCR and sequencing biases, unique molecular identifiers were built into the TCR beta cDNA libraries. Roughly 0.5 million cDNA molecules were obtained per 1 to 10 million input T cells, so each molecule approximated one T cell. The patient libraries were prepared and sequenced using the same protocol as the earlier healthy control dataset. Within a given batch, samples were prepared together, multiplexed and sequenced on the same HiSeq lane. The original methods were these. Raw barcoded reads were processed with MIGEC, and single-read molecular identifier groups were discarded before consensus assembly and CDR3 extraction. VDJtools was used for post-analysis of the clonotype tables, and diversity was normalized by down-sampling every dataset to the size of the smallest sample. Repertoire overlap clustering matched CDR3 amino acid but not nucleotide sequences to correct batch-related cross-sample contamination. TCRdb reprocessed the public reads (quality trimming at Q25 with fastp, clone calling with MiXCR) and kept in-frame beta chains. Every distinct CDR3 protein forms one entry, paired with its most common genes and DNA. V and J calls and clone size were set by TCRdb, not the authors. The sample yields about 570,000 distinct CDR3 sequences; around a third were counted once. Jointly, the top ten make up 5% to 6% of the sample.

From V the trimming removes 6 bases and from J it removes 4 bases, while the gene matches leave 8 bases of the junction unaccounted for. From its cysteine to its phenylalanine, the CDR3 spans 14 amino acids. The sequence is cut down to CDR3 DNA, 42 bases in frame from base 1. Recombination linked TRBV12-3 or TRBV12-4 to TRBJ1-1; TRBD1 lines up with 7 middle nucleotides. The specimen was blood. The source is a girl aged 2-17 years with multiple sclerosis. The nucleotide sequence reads TGTGCCAGCAGAATGGACAGGATCGGCACTGAAGCTTTCTTT. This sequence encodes CASRMDRIGTEAFF.